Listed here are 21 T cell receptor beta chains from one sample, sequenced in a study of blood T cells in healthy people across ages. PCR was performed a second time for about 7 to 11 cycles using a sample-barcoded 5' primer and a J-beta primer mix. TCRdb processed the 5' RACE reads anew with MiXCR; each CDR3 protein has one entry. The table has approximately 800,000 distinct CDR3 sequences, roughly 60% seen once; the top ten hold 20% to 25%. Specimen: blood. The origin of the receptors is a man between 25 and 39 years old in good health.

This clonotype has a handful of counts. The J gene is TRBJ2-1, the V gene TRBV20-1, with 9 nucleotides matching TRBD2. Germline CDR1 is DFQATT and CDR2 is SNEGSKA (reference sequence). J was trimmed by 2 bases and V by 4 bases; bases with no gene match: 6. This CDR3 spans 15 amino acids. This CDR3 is CSAISSGGPYNEQFF. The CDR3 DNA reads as TGCAGTGCTATTTCCAGCGGGGGGCCCTACAATGAGCAGTTCTTC.

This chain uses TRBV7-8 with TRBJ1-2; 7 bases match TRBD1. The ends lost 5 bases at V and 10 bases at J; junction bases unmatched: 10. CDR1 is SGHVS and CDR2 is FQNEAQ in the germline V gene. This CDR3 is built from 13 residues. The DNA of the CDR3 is TGTGCCAGCAGCATTACTAACAGGGGAGACTACACCTTC. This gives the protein CASSITNRGDYTF. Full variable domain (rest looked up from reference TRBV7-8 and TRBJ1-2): GAGVSQSPRYKVAKRGQDVALRCDPISGHVSLFWYQQALGQGPEFLTYFQNEAQLDKSGLPSDRFFAERPEGSVSTLKIQRTQQEDSAVYLCASSITNRGDYTFGSGTRLTVV.

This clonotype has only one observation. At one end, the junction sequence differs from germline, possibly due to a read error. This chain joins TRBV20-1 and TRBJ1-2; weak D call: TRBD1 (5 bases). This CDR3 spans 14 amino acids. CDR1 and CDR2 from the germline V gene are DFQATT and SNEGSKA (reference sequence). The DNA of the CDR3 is TGCAGTACTAGTGACCTTGACAGCGTCGCCGGCTACACCTTC. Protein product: CSTSDLDSVAGYTF.

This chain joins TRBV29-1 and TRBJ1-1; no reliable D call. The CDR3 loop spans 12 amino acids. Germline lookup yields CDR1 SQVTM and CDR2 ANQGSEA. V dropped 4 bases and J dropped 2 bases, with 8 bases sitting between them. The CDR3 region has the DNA TGCAGCGTTGGTCGGAGTAACACTGAAGCTTTCTTT. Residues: CSVGRSNTEAFF.

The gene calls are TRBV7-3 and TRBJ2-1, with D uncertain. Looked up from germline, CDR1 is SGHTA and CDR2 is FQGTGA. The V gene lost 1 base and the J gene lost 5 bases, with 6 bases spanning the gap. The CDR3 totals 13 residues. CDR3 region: CASSLRINNEQFF. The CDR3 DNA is TGTGCCAGCAGCTTAAGGATTAACAATGAGCAGTTCTTC.

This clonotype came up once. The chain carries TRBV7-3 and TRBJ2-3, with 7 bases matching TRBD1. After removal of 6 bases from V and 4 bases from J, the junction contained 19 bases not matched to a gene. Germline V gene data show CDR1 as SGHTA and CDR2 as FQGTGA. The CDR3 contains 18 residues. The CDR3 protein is CASSRASGRGRVSDTQYF. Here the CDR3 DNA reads TGTGCCAGCAGTCGCGCTAGTGGTAGGGGGCGTGTATCAGATACGCAGTATTTT.

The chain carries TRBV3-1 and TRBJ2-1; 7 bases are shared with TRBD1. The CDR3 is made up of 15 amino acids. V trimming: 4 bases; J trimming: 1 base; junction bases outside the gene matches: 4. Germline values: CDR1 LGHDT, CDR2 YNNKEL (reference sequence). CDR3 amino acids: CASSPSDRSYNEQFF. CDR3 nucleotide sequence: TGTGCCAGCAGCCCCTCGGACAGGTCCTACAATGAGCAGTTCTTC.

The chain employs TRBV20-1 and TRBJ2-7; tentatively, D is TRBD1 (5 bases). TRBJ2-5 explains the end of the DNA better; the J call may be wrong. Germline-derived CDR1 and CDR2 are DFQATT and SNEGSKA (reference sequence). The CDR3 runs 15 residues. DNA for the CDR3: TGCAGTGCGAGCTTCCTCGGGCAGGGTAGTAAGACCCAGTACTTC. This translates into CSASFLGQGSKTQYF.

In nucleotides, the CDR3 is TGTGCCAGCAGGTCGGGGATCCGTAATTCACCCCTCCACTTT. Protein product: CASRSGIRNSPLHF. The chain has TRBV7-9 and TRBJ1-6; no reliable D call. V lost 6 bases and J 6 bases, leaving 12 bases between the germline ends. Germline CDR1 reads SEHNR; CDR2 reads FQNEAQ (reference sequence). The CDR3 is made up of 14 amino acids.

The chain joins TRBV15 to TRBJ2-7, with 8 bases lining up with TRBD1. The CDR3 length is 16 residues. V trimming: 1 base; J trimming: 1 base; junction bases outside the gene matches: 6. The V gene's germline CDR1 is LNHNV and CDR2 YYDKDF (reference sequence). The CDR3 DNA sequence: TGTGCCACCAGCAGAGGATGGGGACAGGTGTCCTACGAGCAGTACTTC. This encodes CATSRGWGQVSYEQYF.

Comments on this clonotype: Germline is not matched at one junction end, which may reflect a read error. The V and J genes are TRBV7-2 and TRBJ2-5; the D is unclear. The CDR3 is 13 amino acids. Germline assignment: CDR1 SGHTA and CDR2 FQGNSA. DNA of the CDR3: TGTGCCAGCATCTTACGGGCCCAAGGGACCCAGTACTTC. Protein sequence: CASILRAQGTQYF.

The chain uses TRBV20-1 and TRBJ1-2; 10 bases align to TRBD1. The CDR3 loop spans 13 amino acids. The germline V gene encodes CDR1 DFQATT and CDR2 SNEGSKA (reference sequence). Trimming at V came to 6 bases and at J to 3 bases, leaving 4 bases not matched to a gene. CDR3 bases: TGCAGTGCAAGGACAGGGGGGGACTATGGCTACACCTTC. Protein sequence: CSARTGGDYGYTF.

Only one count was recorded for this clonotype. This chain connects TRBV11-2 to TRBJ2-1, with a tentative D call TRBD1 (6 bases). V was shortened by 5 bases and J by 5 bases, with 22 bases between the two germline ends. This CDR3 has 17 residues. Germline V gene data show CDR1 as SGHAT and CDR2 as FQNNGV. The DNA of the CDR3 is TGTGCCAGCAGCCGAGGGTATGCCAGGGGAGTGGACAATGAGCAGTTCTTC. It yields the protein CASSRGYARGVDNEQFF.

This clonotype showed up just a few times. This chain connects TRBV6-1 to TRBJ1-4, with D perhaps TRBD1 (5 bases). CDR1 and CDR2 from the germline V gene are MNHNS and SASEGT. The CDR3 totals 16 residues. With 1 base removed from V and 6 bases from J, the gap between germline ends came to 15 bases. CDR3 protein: CASSEVKGKMDEKLFF. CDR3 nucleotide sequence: TGTGCCAGCAGTGAAGTAAAGGGGAAGATGGATGAAAAACTGTTTTTT.

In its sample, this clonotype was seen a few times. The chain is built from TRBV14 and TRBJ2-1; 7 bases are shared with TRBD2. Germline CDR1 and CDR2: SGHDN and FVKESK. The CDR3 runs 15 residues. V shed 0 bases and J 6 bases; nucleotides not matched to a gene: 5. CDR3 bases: TGTGCCAGCAGCCAAGATAGCGGGCCTTTCAATGAGCAGTTCTTC. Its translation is CASSQDSGPFNEQFF.

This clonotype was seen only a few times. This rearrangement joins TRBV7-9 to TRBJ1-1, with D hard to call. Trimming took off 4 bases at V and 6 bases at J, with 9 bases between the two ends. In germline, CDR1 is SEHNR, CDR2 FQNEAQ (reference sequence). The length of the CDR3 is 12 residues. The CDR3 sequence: CASSWGNAEAFF. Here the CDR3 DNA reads TGTGCCAGCAGCTGGGGAAACGCTGAAGCTTTCTTT.

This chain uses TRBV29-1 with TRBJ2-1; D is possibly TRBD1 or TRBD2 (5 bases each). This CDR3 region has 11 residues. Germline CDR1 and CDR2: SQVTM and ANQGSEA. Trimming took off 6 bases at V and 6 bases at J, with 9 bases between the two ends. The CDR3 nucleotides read TGCAGCGTAGGGACCTTCAATGAGCAGTTCTTC. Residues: CSVGTFNEQFF.

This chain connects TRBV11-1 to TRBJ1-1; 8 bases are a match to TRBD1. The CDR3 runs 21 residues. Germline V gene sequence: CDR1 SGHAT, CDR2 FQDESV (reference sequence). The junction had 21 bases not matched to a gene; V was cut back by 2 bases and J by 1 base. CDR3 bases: TGTGCCAGCAGCTTATATCAGGGGGCAACGCTCCAGGGGAGTCGGAACACTGAAGCTTTCTTT. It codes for CASSLYQGATLQGSRNTEAFF.

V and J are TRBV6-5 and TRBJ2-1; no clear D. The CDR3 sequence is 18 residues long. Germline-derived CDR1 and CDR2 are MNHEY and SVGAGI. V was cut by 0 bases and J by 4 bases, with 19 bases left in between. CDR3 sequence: CASSYSIIGSPFYNEQFF. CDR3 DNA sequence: TGTGCCAGCAGTTACTCGATTATCGGTAGTCCCTTTTACAATGAGCAGTTCTTC.

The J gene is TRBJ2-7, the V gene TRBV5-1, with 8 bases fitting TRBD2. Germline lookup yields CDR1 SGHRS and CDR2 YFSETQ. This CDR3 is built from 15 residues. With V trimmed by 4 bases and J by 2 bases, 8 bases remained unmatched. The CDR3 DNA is TGCGCCAGCAGCCGCGGACTAGCTCCAACCTACGAGCAGTACTTC. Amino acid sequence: CASSRGLAPTYEQYF.

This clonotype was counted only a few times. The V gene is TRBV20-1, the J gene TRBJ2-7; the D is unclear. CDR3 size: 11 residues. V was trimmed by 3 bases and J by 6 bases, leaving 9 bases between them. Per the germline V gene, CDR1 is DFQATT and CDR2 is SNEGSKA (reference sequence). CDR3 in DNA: TGCAGTGCTAGGCGGTCCCCCGAGCAGTACTTC. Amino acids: CSARRSPEQYF.